The 30 T cell receptor beta chains in this list originate from one sample, sequenced in a study of blood T cell repertoires in COVID-19. The data were produced by immunoSEQ multiplex PCR, yet TCRdb's version contains in-frame clones alone and is incomplete. The data contain some 220,000 clones, approximately 85% of them singletons. Input material: peripheral blood. These receptors were taken from a man aged 50 to 59 with COVID-19, enrolled during active disease.

The genes are TRBV9 and TRBJ2-3, with 12 bases aligning to TRBD2. With 0 bases clipped from V and 5 bases from J, the junction kept 7 bases outside the gene matches. This CDR3 is 17 amino acids long. Germline loops: CDR1 SGDLS, CDR2 YYNGEE. The CDR3 DNA follows: TGTGCCAGCAGCGTAGTAGGTCTAGCGGGGGGGCGAGATACGCAGTATTTT. Translation: CASSVVGLAGGRDTQYF.

The gene calls are TRBV9 and TRBJ1-3, with TRBD1 as a possible D gene (6 bases). Germline V lookup: CDR1 SGDLS, CDR2 YYNGEE. The CDR3 totals 18 residues. The V end lost 4 bases, the J end lost 2 bases, and 22 bases lay between the germline ends. CDR3 loop: CASSPHGPYRDTGNTIYF. Here the CDR3 DNA reads TGTGCCAGCAGCCCACATGGGCCATACAGGGACACTGGAAACACCATATATTTT.

This chain connects TRBV11-3 to TRBJ2-1, with TRBD2 matching 7 bases. V was clipped by 4 bases and J by 4 bases; unmatched bases: 4. CDR3 length: 14 residues. Germline CDR1 SGHNT, CDR2 YENEEA. The CDR3, as DNA: TGTGCCAGCAGCTCAAGCGGGGCATACAATGAGCAGTTCTTC. Its protein is CASSSSGAYNEQFF.

The chain uses TRBV7-2 and TRBJ2-3; D uncertain. This CDR3 is built from 15 residues. With 1 base removed from V and 0 bases from J, the gap between germline ends came to 8 bases. Germline values: CDR1 SGHTA, CDR2 FQGNSA. As DNA, the CDR3 is TGTGCCAGCAGCTTAGTGGTGACTAGCACAGATACGCAGTATTTT. It is translated as CASSLVVTSTDTQYF.

The gene calls are TRBV21-1 and TRBJ2-7; the table's D gene call, TRBD2, was not cross checked with the DNA. TRBV21-1 is given as a pseudogene. The CDR3 has 17 amino acids. CDR3 in amino acids: CASTMVVRGKDSYEQYF. The DNA for the CDR3 is TGTGCCAGCACCATGGTGGTCCGGGGAAAGGACTCCTACGAGCAGTACTTC.

The chain combines TRBV5-1 with TRBJ2-7; 12 nucleotides match TRBD2. The germline CDR1 and CDR2 sequences are SGHRS and YFSETQ. Trimming at V came to 0 bases and at J to 3 bases, leaving 1 base not matched to a gene. The CDR3 is 15 residues long. The CDR3 DNA reads TGCGCCAGCAGCTTGGGACTAGCGGGGGACTACGAGCAGTACTTC. It translates to CASSLGLAGDYEQYF.

The V call is TRBV24-1, the J call TRBJ2-3; 10 bases are a match to TRBD2. This CDR3 comprises 18 residues. Losses at the gene ends were 0 bases for V and 6 bases for J; bases not matched to a gene: 11. Germline V gene data show CDR1 as KGHDR and CDR2 as SFDVKD. The CDR3 DNA sequence: TGTGCCACCAGTGATTTGCGTGGGCCTAGCGGGGGTCCGGATACGCAGTATTTT. This gives the protein CATSDLRGPSGGPDTQYF.

The chain links TRBV4-2 to TRBJ2-3; TRBD2 might be the D (7 bases). The CDR3 totals 17 residues. V gave up 1 base and J gave up 6 bases, with 20 bases separating them. Per germline, CDR1 LGHNA and CDR2 YNFKEQ. The CDR3 reads CASSQGTGAGAGDTQYF. The DNA for the CDR3 is TGTGCCAGCAGCCAAGGGACCGGGGCGGGGGCAGGGGATACGCAGTATTTT.

Note on this clone: Other DNA sequences in the sample encode the same CDR3. The chain combines TRBV28 with TRBJ2-5; no firm D call. This CDR3 is 11 amino acids long. Germline V gene lookup returns CDR1 MDHEN and CDR2 SYDVKM. Trimming took off 6 bases at V and 4 bases at J, with 6 bases between the two ends. DNA for the CDR3: TGTGCCAGCAGCCGGGTAGAGACCCAGTACTTC. Its translation: CASSRVETQYF.

CDR3 amino acids: CASSYQLGGLYEQYF. The CDR3 region has the DNA TGTGCCAGCAGTTACCAGCTAGGGGGCCTCTACGAGCAGTACTTC. This chain connects TRBV6-2 or TRBV6-3 to TRBJ2-7; 7 nucleotides match TRBD1. Germline lookup yields CDR1 MNHEY and CDR2 SVGEGT. Unmatched junction bases numbered 7, after V lost 2 bases and J lost 3 bases. The CDR3 is made up of 15 amino acids.

J is TRBJ1-4 and V is TRBV6-1; D not resolved. This CDR3 has 15 amino acids. Between the trimmed V and J ends, which lost 1 base and 3 bases, there was a span of 9 bases. Germline CDR1 reads MNHNS; CDR2 reads SASEGT. CDR3 nucleotides: TGTGCCAGCAGTGAAGTTCACAGACCTAATGAAAAACTGTTTTTT. Residues: CASSEVHRPNEKLFF.

This sequence joins TRBV7-9 and TRBJ1-1, with TRBD1 matching 7 bases. Germline V gene data show CDR1 as SEHNR and CDR2 as FQNEAQ (reference sequence). V dropped 5 bases and J dropped 11; count of bases not matched to a gene: 5. This CDR3 comprises 11 residues. The CDR3 DNA reads as TGTGCCAGCAGCGAGACAGGGAACGCTTTCTTT. It yields the protein CASSETGNAFF.

Here the CDR3 DNA reads TGTGCCAGCAGTTCCACCCTAACTTCTGGAAACACCATATATTTT. Its protein is CASSSTLTSGNTIYF. V gene TRBV28 combines with J gene TRBJ1-3; no firm D call. V was cut by 4 bases and J by 1 base, with 11 bases left in between. CDR3 length: 15 residues. Germline loops: CDR1 MDHEN, CDR2 SYDVKM.

The V call is TRBV18, the J call TRBJ2-2, with D maybe TRBD2 (5 bases). The CDR3 extends over 16 amino acids. CDR1 KGHSH and CDR2 LQKENI come from the germline V gene. V lost 2 bases and J 0 bases, leaving 10 bases between the germline ends. The CDR3 region is CASSPGRTTNTGELFF. The CDR3 nucleotides are TGTGCCAGCTCACCAGGGAGAACAACGAACACCGGGGAGCTGTTTTTT.

Of note for this clone: Other DNA sequences in the sample encode the same CDR3. The chain couples TRBV30 to TRBJ1-4; D is unresolved. CDR3 size: 11 residues. V was cut by 3 bases and J by 10 bases, with 9 bases left in between. The germline gives CDR1 GTSNPN, CDR2 SVGIG (reference sequence). CDR3 nucleotides: TGTGCCTGGAGGCGAGGCGGAAAACTGTTTTTT. As protein: CAWRRGGKLFF.

For the CDR3, the DNA is TGCGCCAGCAGCCACACAGCCCTTACCTACAATGAGCAGTTCTTC. Translating gives CASSHTALTYNEQFF. The chain couples TRBV4-1 to TRBJ2-1; D gene uncertain. The CDR3 runs 15 residues. The V end lost 3 bases, the J end lost 2 bases, and 11 bases lay between the germline ends. Per germline, CDR1 MGHRA and CDR2 YSYEKL.

In its sample, this clone was seen a few times. The sample carries other DNA sequences with the same CDR3. The CDR3 DNA is TGTGCCAGCTCACCAGGACAGTCAAATCAGCCCCAGCATTTT. Protein: CASSPGQSNQPQHF. The V and J genes are TRBV18 and TRBJ1-5, with D possibly matching TRBD1 (6 bases). The CDR3 covers 14 residues. Germline CDR1 is KGHSH and CDR2 is LQKENI. The V and J ends lost 2 bases and 4 bases respectively, with 9 bases between them.

V usage is TRBV21-1 and J usage is TRBJ1-1; TRBD1, the D gene given by the table, was not confirmed from the DNA. TRBV21-1 is an annotated pseudogene. The CDR3 spans 16 residues. The CDR3 is CASSKKGGQGATEAFF. The CDR3 DNA follows: TGTGCCAGCAGCAAAAAAGGCGGACAGGGGGCCACTGAAGCTTTCTTT.

The genes are TRBV10-2 and TRBJ1-6, with D perhaps TRBD1 (6 bases). CDR3 length: 13 amino acids. The V and J ends lost 7 bases and 7 bases respectively, with 11 bases between them. The germline V gene encodes CDR1 WSHSY and CDR2 SAAADI. CDR3 DNA: TGCGCCAGCAAACCGACAGGAAATTCACCCCTCCACTTT. Protein product: CASKPTGNSPLHF.

The rearrangement uses TRBV30 and TRBJ1-5, with D tentatively TRBD1 (5 bases). The CDR3 runs to 16 residues. Trimming removed 1 base at V and 2 bases at J, with 15 bases between. The germline gives CDR1 GTSNPN, CDR2 SVGIG (reference sequence). CDR3 nucleotides: TGTGCCTGGAGTGGGCCCGGTGTCAGGGGCAATCAGCCCCAGCATTTT. It encodes CAWSGPGVRGNQPQHF.

The chain couples TRBV6-5 to TRBJ1-2; tentative D call: TRBD1 (5 bases). V shed 3 bases and J shed 6 bases, with 14 bases lying between them. The CDR3 extends over 14 amino acids. Germline CDR1 MNHEY, CDR2 SVGAGI. The CDR3 bases are TGTGCCAGCAGTTATACTCCAGGGCTTGATGGCTACACCTTC. Translating gives CASSYTPGLDGYTF.

The rearrangement links TRBV9 to TRBJ2-2, with D possibly matching TRBD2 (5 bases). V lost 3 bases, J lost 7 bases, and 13 bases lay in between. CDR1 and CDR2 from the germline V gene are SGDLS and YYNGEE. This CDR3 contains 14 residues. The CDR3 spells CASSADLAVGELFF. CDR3 DNA sequence: TGTGCCAGCAGCGCAGATCTAGCTGTCGGGGAGCTGTTTTTT.

The V gene is TRBV3-1 (or the pseudogene TRBV3-2), the J gene TRBJ2-6, with a possible D match to TRBD1 (5 bases). The CDR3 has 17 residues. Germline V gene data show CDR1 as LGHDT and CDR2 as YNNKEL (reference sequence). Trimming removed 3 bases from V and 0 bases from J, with 12 bases in between. CDR3 sequence (DNA): TGTGCCAGCAGCCAGAGGACATGGAGCTCTGGGGCCAACGTCCTGACTTTC. As protein: CASSQRTWSSGANVLTF.

This clone was observed once. As DNA, the CDR3 is TGCGCCAGCAGCCTTGTGACTAGCGGGGTGGAGAATGAGCAGTTCTTC. This sequence encodes CASSLVTSGVENEQFF. This chain connects TRBV5-1 to TRBJ2-1; TRBD2 agrees at 11 bases. V shed 4 bases, J shed 7 bases, and the junction held 10 bases outside the gene matches. The CDR3 length is 16 residues. Per germline, CDR1 SGHRS and CDR2 YFSETQ.

This clone was found a few times. CDR3 coding DNA: TGTGCCAGCAGCCCAAGGACAGGGAGGCCGGGGGAGACCCAGTACTTC. Translating gives CASSPRTGRPGETQYF. The rearrangement uses TRBV27 and TRBJ2-5, with 8 bases fitting TRBD1. The germline V gene encodes CDR1 MNHEY and CDR2 SMNVEV (reference sequence). This CDR3 has 16 residues. V shed 6 bases and J 5 bases; nucleotides not matched to a gene: 14.

The chain has TRBV11-2 and TRBJ2-7; D is possibly TRBD2 (5 bases). Germline V CDR1 and CDR2: SGHAT, FQNNGV. The CDR3 totals 14 residues. V was shortened by 1 base and J by 1 base, with 8 bases between the two germline ends. The CDR3 sequence is CASSLVRGSYEQYF. The CDR3 DNA sequence: TGTGCCAGCAGCTTAGTTCGGGGATCCTACGAGCAGTACTTC.

The chain couples TRBV6-5 to TRBJ1-2; 7 bases fit TRBD1. CDR1 is MNHEY and CDR2 is SVGAGI in the germline V gene. The CDR3 is 13 residues long. With V trimmed by 6 bases and J by 3 bases, 4 bases remained unmatched. CDR3 sequence: CASRVTGYYGYTF. CDR3 DNA: TGTGCCAGCAGAGTGACAGGGTACTATGGCTACACCTTC.

The V gene is TRBV28, the J gene TRBJ2-1; the D gene is possibly TRBD2 (6 bases). The CDR3 is 14 residues long. The V gene lost 6 bases and the J gene lost 0 bases, with 9 bases spanning the gap. Germline lookup yields CDR1 MDHEN and CDR2 SYDVKM. The CDR3 is CASRSGGSYNEQFF. The DNA of the CDR3 is TGTGCCAGCAGGTCCGGGGGCTCCTACAATGAGCAGTTCTTC.

This sequence joins TRBV3-1 (or the pseudogene TRBV3-2) and TRBJ2-1; 14 bases line up with TRBD2. CDR1 is LGHDT, CDR2 YNNKEL, per germline (reference sequence). The CDR3 loop spans 15 amino acids. Trimming cost V 1 base and J 7 bases; bases outside gene matches: 0. This CDR3 is CASSQGLAGGNEQFF. CDR3 DNA sequence: TGTGCCAGCAGCCAAGGACTAGCGGGGGGGAATGAGCAGTTCTTC.

The chain uses TRBV7-9 and TRBJ1-1; TRBD1 might be the D (5 bases). CDR1 is SEHNR and CDR2 is FQNEAQ in the germline V gene (reference sequence). Trimming stripped 0 bases from V and 4 bases from J, with 9 bases between. The CDR3 consists of 14 residues. DNA of the CDR3: TGTGCCAGCAGCTTAGCTTCAGGGCGCACTGAAGCTTTCTTT. Translating it yields CASSLASGRTEAFF. The full variable domain, in which reference TRBV7-9 and TRBJ1-1 provide the parts outside the CDR3, is DTGVSQNPRHKITKRGQNVTFRCDPISEHNRLYWYRQTLGQGPEFLTYFQNEAQLEKSRLLSDRFSAERPKGSFSTLEIQRTEQGDSAMYLCASSLASGRTEAFFGQGTRLTVV.